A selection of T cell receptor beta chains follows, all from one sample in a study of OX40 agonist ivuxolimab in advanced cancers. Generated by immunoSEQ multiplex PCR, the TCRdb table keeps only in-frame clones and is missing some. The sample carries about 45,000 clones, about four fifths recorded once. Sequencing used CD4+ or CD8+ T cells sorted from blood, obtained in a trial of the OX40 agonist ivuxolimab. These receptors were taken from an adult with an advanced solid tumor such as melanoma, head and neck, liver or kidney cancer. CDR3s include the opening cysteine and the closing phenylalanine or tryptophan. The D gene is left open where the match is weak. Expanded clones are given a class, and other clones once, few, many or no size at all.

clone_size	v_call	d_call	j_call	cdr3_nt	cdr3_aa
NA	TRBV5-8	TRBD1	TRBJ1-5	TGTGCCAGCAGCGGGACAGGCAATCAGCCCCAGCATTTT	CASSGTGNQPQHF
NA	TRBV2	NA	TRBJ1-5	TGTGCCAGCAGTGAAGCGCTAGGGATAGCCCGCCAGCCCCAGCATTTT	CASSEALGIARQPQHF
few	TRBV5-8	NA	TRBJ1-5	TGTGCCAGCAGCCGGGACACCTCTAGCAATCAGCCCCAGCATTTT	CASSRDTSSNQPQHF
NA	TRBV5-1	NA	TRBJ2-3	TGCGCCAGCAGGCGAGCCGGGGTTGACACAGATACGCAGTATTTT	CASRRAGVDTDTQYF
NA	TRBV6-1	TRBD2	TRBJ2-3	TGTGCCAGCAGTGGGGGACTAGCGGGAGTCACAGATACGCAGTATTTT	CASSGGLAGVTDTQYF
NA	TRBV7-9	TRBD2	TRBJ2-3	TGTGCCAGCAGCCCAGGACTAGCGGGAGGGCCAGGGGATACGCAGTATTTT	CASSPGLAGGPGDTQYF
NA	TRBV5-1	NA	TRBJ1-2	TGCGCCAGCAGCGAGACTATCGCCGGCATCTATGGCTACACCTTC	CASSETIAGIYGYTF
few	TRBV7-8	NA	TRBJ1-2	TGTGCCAGCAGCTTAGCGGGAGGGGGATCCTATGGCTACACCTTC	CASSLAGGGSYGYTF
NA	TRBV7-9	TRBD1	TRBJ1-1	TGTGCCAGCAGCTCGACAGAAAGGGGGCCTGAAGCTTTCTTT	CASSSTERGPEAFF
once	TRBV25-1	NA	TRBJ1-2	TGTGCCAGCAGTGATTTTCCGGACTACACCTTC	CASSDFPDYTF
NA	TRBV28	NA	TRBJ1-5	TGTGCCAGCAGTTTTCTCAGGGCTCTCAATCAGCCCCAGCATTTT	CASSFLRALNQPQHF
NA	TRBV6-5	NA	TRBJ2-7	TGTGCCAGCAGCCCCGGCGTTACCTACGAGCAGTACTTC	CASSPGVTYEQYF
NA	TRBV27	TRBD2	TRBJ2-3	TGTGCCAGCAGATCAACTAGCGGAATTAGCACAGATACGCAGTATTTT	CASRSTSGISTDTQYF
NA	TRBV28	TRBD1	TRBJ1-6	TGTGCCAGCAGGCCCCCCGGACAGGGGAATTCACCCCTCCACTTT	CASRPPGQGNSPLHF
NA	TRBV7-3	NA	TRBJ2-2	TGTGCCAGCAGCTTAACGCAGTCCGGGGAGCTGTTTTTT	CASSLTQSGELFF
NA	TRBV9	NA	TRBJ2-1	TGTGCCAGCAGCGTAGACGTGGTGACGGACAATGAGCAGTTCTTC	CASSVDVVTDNEQFF
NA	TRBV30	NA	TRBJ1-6	TGTGCCTGGAGTGTGCCAGCCGCTGCGGCTTCACCCCTCCACTTT	CAWSVPAAAASPLHF
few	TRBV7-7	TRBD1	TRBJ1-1	TGTGCTAGCAGCTCGGGACAGGGTACTGAAGCTTTCTTT	CASSSGQGTEAFF
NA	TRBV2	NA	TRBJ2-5	TGTGCCAGCAGTGAACCTGATTGGACAGCCCGGCTAGAGACCCAGTACTTC	CASSEPDWTARLETQYF
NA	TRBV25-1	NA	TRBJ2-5	TGTGCCAGCACCGTTAGCGGGACCCAGTACTTC	CASTVSGTQYF
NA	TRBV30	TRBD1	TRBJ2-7	TGTGCCTGGAGCTCTTATCCGGGACAGGGGGCGGGTGAGCAGTACTTC	CAWSSYPGQGAGEQYF
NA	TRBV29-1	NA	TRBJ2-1	TGCAGCGTTGGACAAGCAGGTTACAATGAGCAGTTCTTC	CSVGQAGYNEQFF
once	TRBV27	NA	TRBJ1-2	TGTGCCAGCGGTTCCCGACCGGGTAACTATGGCTACACCTTC	CASGSRPGNYGYTF
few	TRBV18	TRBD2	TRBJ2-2	TGTGCCAGCTCACCAGGGACTAGCGGCGGGGAGCTGTTTTTT	CASSPGTSGGELFF
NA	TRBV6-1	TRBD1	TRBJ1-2	TGTGCCAGCAGTGAAGCTACTACGGGACAGGGCCCCTATGGCTACACCTTC	CASSEATTGQGPYGYTF
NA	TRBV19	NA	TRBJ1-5	TGTGCCAGTAGTATAGGCCAAGTACATAGCAATCAGCCCCAGCATTTT	CASSIGQVHSNQPQHF
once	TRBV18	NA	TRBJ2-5	TGTGCCAGCTCACCACAACAAGAGACCCAGTACTTC	CASSPQQETQYF
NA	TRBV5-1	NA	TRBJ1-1	TGCGCCAGCAGCTTGGCAGGACTGATGAACACTGAAGCTTTCTTT	CASSLAGLMNTEAFF
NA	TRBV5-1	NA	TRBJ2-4	TGCGCCAGCAGCTTGTCAGCGTGGGAGGACATTCAGTACTTC	CASSLSAWEDIQYF
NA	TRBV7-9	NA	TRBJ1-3	TGTGCCAGCAGCTTAACAGGAAACACCATATATTTT	CASSLTGNTIYF
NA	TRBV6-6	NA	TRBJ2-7	TGTGCCAGCAACCAGGGACTGACCTACGAGCAGTACTTC	CASNQGLTYEQYF
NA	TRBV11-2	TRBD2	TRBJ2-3	TGTGCCAGCAGCTTAGGGGCTAGCGGGAGAATAGATACGCAGTATTTT	CASSLGASGRIDTQYF
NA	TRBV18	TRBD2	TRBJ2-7	TGTGCCAGCTCACCGCGGGGGGGGTCCTACGAGCAGTACTTC	CASSPRGGSYEQYF
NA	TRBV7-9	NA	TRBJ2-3	TGTGCCAGCAGCTCCGTGTCCGCAGATACGCAGTATTTT	CASSSVSADTQYF
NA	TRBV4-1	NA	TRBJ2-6	TGCGCCAGCAGCCAATACCATGGCAGGCAATCTGGGGCCAACGTCCTGACTTTC	CASSQYHGRQSGANVLTF
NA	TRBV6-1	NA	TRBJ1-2	TGTGCCAGCAGTTCTAGGGACTACTATGGCTACACCTTC	CASSSRDYYGYTF
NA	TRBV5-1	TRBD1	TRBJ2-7	TGCGCCAGCAGCTTGTCCACCGGGACAGCCCACTACGAGCAGTACTTC	CASSLSTGTAHYEQYF
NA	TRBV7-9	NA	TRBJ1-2	TGTGCCAGCAGCGAGGCGGGGGTTCGGGGCTACACCTTC	CASSEAGVRGYTF
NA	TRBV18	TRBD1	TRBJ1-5	TGTGCCAGCTCACCCACGACAGGGGTCAATCAGCCCCAGCATTTT	CASSPTTGVNQPQHF
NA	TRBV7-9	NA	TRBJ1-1	TGTGCCAGCAGCTTAAACGTGAACACTGAAGCTTTCTTT	CASSLNVNTEAFF
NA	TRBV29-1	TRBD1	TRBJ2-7	TGCAGCGTTGGCCGGGGGGACAGGGCCGAGCAGTACTTC	CSVGRGDRAEQYF
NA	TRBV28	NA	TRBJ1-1	TGTGCCAGCAGTCCCTGGGACATGAAAGCTTTCTTT	CASSPWDMKAFF
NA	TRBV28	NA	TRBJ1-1	TGTGCCAGCAGTTTGAGAGGACCGAACACTGAAGCTTTCTTT	CASSLRGPNTEAFF
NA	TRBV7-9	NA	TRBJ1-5	TGTGCCAGCAGCCTACCGGGGAAGCCCCAGCATTTT	CASSLPGKPQHF
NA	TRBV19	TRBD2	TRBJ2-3	TGTGCCAGTAGTGGGGGGACTAGTCCAGGTACGCAGTATTTT	CASSGGTSPGTQYF
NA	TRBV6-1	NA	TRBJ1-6	TGTGCCAGCAGTGAAGCCCGTGTGCCCCTCCACTTT	CASSEARVPLHF
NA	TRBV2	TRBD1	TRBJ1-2	TGTGCCAGCAGTTCCTCCCCGACAGGGGCTAGTGGCTACACCTTC	CASSSSPTGASGYTF
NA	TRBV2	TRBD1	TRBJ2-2	TGTGCCAGCAAAGTATCGCAGGGGGCGTCCGGGGAGCTGTTTTTT	CASKVSQGASGELFF
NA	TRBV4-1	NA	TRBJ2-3	TGCGCCAGCAGCCTGCTCCCCGTCACAGATACGCAGTATTTT	CASSLLPVTDTQYF
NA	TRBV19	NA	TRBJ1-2	TGTGCCAGTAGTACACTCCAGGGATCAGGTTCCTATGGCTACACCTTC	CASSTLQGSGSYGYTF
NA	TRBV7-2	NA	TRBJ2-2	TGTGCCAGCAGCTTAGCGGTAGGGACCGGGGAGCTGTTTTTT	CASSLAVGTGELFF
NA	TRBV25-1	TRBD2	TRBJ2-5	TGTGCCACCGCCTTTCCCCTTAGCGGGAGAGAGACCCAGTACTTC	CATAFPLSGRETQYF
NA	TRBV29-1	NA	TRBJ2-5	TGCAGCGTTGAGGGTCAAGAGACCCAGTACTTC	CSVEGQETQYF
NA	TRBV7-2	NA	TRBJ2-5	TGTGCCAGCAGCTCCGTAGGTTGGGAGACCCAGTACTTC	CASSSVGWETQYF
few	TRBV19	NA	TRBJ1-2	TGTGCCAGTAGTATCGTGACAGGTCTTGGCTACACCTTC	CASSIVTGLGYTF
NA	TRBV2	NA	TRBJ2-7	TGTGCCAGCAGTCAGTCATACGAGCAGTACTTC	CASSQSYEQYF